The 6 T cell receptor beta chains below all came from one sample that was sequenced in a study of cytomegalovirus exposure and HLA in healthy donors listed by TCRdb under 2017. The library was built by means of the immunoSEQ multiplex PCR assay. Here the immuneACCESS table is served through TCRdb, limited to in-frame sequences with V and J called. Missing clones are a known gap in these copies; in checked studies unresolved V genes cover under half, and the rest lacks a known reason. The sample has almost 75,000 clones on record, roughly 80% of them singletons. Of the sample, less than 3% falls within the top ten clones. The sequenced sample consisted of PBMCs. Receptors originate from a man younger than 40 in good health and CMV-seronegative.

V and J are TRBV19 and TRBJ2-3, with 10 bases fitting TRBD2. V trimming: 5 bases; J trimming: 2 bases; junction bases outside the gene matches: 4. Germline V gene data show CDR1 as LNHDA and CDR2 as SQIVND (reference sequence). The CDR3 has 15 amino acids. This CDR3 is CASSPLAGATDTQYF. CDR3 in DNA: TGTGCCAGTAGTCCGCTAGCGGGAGCCACAGATACGCAGTATTTT.

The rearrangement joins TRBV5-8 to TRBJ2-1; D may be TRBD2 (5 bases). V was clipped by 2 bases and J by 8 bases, with 14 bases between them. The CDR3 has 14 residues. The V gene's germline CDR1 is SGHTS and CDR2 YDEGEE. This CDR3 is CASSFYGVIHEQFF. Here the CDR3 DNA reads TGTGCCAGCAGCTTTTACGGGGTCATCCATGAGCAGTTCTTC. Based on the CDR3 plus reference TRBV5-8 and TRBJ2-1, the full variable domain is EAGVTQSPTHLIKTRGQQATLRCSPISGHTSVYWYQQALGLGLQFLLWYDEGEERNRGNFPPRFSGRQFPNYSSELNVNALELEDSALYLCASSFYGVIHEQFFGPGTRLTVL.

V usage is TRBV9 and J usage is TRBJ2-1, with 10 bases fitting TRBD1. V trimming: 3 bases; J trimming: 4 bases; junction bases outside the gene matches: 10. The CDR3 contains 17 residues. Germline V CDR1 and CDR2: SGDLS, YYNGEE. The CDR3 DNA reads TGTGCCAGCAGCGCCCGAAGTGGGACAGGGGCTTACAATGAGCAGTTCTTC. As protein: CASSARSGTGAYNEQFF.

The V gene is TRBV13, the J gene TRBJ1-1; TRBD1 matches 9 bases. Germline V CDR1 and CDR2: PRHDT, FYEKMQ (reference sequence). V shed 5 bases, J shed 4 bases, and the junction held 8 bases outside the gene matches. The length of the CDR3 is 15 residues. The chain's CDR3 is CASSAYRGQGTEAFF. The CDR3 coding sequence is TGTGCCAGCAGCGCATACAGGGGGCAGGGCACTGAAGCTTTCTTT.

This clone came up once. The rearrangement links TRBV6-4 to TRBJ2-2, with D maybe TRBD1 (6 bases). V was pared by 6 bases and J by 2 bases, with 13 bases between. CDR1 and CDR2 from the germline V gene are MRHNA and SNTAGT. This CDR3 is 15 amino acids long. In DNA form, the CDR3 reads TGTGCCAGCAGCGCGGACAGCCTAAACACCGGGGAGCTGTTTTTT. This sequence encodes CASSADSLNTGELFF.

The chain has TRBV28 and TRBJ1-1; D remains unclear. The CDR3 contains 12 residues. Germline-derived CDR1 and CDR2 are MDHEN and SYDVKM. Trimming removed 6 bases at V and 6 bases at J, with 11 bases between. The CDR3 DNA is TGTGCCAGCAGACTGACTCTCGCTGAAGCTTTCTTT. Amino acids: CASRLTLAEAFF.